The 17 T cell receptor beta chains given below trace back to one sample, sequenced in a study of control samples from healthy donors and cancer patients. Here immunoSEQ multiplex PCR was the method, and the copy in TCRdb shows in-frame clones only, minus some. The sample yields some 150,000 clones, 96% seen once. Sequencing input: blood. The receptor source for this set is a woman in her thirties in good health.

This chain uses TRBV20-1 with TRBJ1-1; the D gene is possibly TRBD1 (5 bases). Germline-derived CDR1 and CDR2 are DFQATT and SNEGSKA (reference sequence). The CDR3 covers 14 residues. V was pared by 3 bases and J by 7 bases, with 18 bases between. The CDR3 sequence is CSASGIGEWFEAFF. The CDR3 DNA follows: TGCAGTGCTAGTGGGATAGGGGAATGGTTTGAAGCTTTCTTT.

Concerning this clone itself: The sample holds other DNA sequences that translate to the same CDR3. The V gene is TRBV13, the J gene TRBJ1-1, with TRBD1 matching 7 bases. V gave up 3 bases and J gave up 1 base; unmatched junction bases: 2. This CDR3 is 14 amino acids long. The germline V gene has CDR1 PRHDT and CDR2 FYEKMQ (reference sequence). CDR3 protein: CASSLDRRNTEAFF. The CDR3, as DNA: TGTGCCAGCAGCTTGGACAGGAGGAACACTGAAGCTTTCTTT.

This chain connects TRBV6-1 to TRBJ2-1; D is unresolved. V lost 0 bases and J 10 bases, leaving 7 bases between the germline ends. The V gene's germline CDR1 is MNHNS and CDR2 SASEGT. This CDR3 has 12 amino acids. CDR3 protein: CASSEALREQFF. For the CDR3, the DNA is TGTGCCAGCAGTGAAGCGCTAAGGGAGCAGTTCTTC.

The J gene is TRBJ2-2, the V gene TRBV18; 8 positions match TRBD1. Per germline, CDR1 KGHSH and CDR2 LQKENI. The CDR3 runs to 15 residues. After removal of 6 bases from V and 2 bases from J, the junction contained 5 bases not matched to a gene. The CDR3 coding sequence is TGTGCCAGCTCGGCAGGGGGCACCAACACCGGGGAGCTGTTTTTT. Protein: CASSAGGTNTGELFF.

The chain uses TRBV28 and TRBJ1-5; possibly TRBD1 for D (6 bases). From germline, CDR1 is MDHEN and CDR2 SYDVKM. The V gene lost 9 bases and the J gene lost 6 bases, with 15 bases spanning the gap. This CDR3 spans 13 amino acids. For the CDR3, the DNA is TGTGCCAGTTGGACAGTGGGGGGTCAGCCCCAGCATTTT. It codes for CASWTVGGQPQHF. The full variable domain, rest sourced from reference TRBV28 and TRBJ1-5, is DVKVTQSSRYLVKRTGEKVFLECVQDMDHENMFWYRQDPGLGLRLIYFSYDVKMKEKGDIPEGYSVSREKKERFSLILESASTNQTSMYLCASWTVGGQPQHFGDGTRLSIL.

This rearrangement joins TRBV2 to TRBJ1-1; tentative D call: TRBD1 (5 bases). CDR1 and CDR2 from the germline V gene are SNHLY and FYNNEI. With 2 bases removed from V and 2 bases from J, the gap between germline ends came to 9 bases. The CDR3 sequence is 14 residues long. The chain's CDR3 is CASSEYRSNTEAFF. In nucleotides, the CDR3 is TGTGCCAGCAGTGAATACAGGAGTAACACTGAAGCTTTCTTT.

V gene TRBV5-1 combines with J gene TRBJ2-3; possibly TRBD1 or TRBD2 for D (5 bases each). The CDR3 sequence is 15 residues long. Looked up from germline, CDR1 is SGHRS and CDR2 is YFSETQ. The V and J ends lost 0 bases and 3 bases respectively, with 11 bases between them. The CDR3 here is CASSLGGTRTDTQYF. In nucleotides, the CDR3 is TGCGCCAGCAGCTTGGGGGGGACGAGGACAGATACGCAGTATTTT.

CDR3 protein: CASQRGGGRHEQYF. CDR3 bases: TGTGCCAGCCAACGGGGGGGAGGTCGCCACGAGCAGTACTTC. V usage is TRBV28 and J usage is TRBJ2-7; 8 nucleotides align to TRBD2. This CDR3 is built from 14 residues. The germline V gene encodes CDR1 MDHEN and CDR2 SYDVKM. V was pared by 8 bases and J by 5 bases, with 11 bases of the junction left unmatched.

The V and J genes are TRBV5-4 and TRBJ2-5; 7 bases align to TRBD2. V was pared by 0 bases and J by 5 bases, with 4 bases of the junction left unmatched. The CDR3 is 14 amino acids. Germline lookup yields CDR1 SGHNT and CDR2 YYREEE (reference sequence). The CDR3 spells CASSLGTSLETQYF. CDR3 in DNA: TGTGCCAGCAGCTTGGGGACTAGTTTGGAGACCCAGTACTTC.

J is TRBJ2-1 and V is TRBV5-4, with 7 bases matching TRBD1. J was trimmed by 4 bases and V by 0 bases; bases with no gene match: 7. The CDR3 contains 16 residues. Germline V gene sequence: CDR1 SGHNT, CDR2 YYREEE (reference sequence). CDR3 coding DNA: TGTGCCAGCAGCTTGGCCCAGGGACAGCGATACAATGAGCAGTTCTTC. Its translation: CASSLAQGQRYNEQFF.

This chain uses TRBV7-8 with TRBJ2-2; 7 nucleotides agree with TRBD1. J lost 1 base, V lost 5 bases, and 10 bases had no gene match. This CDR3 has 17 amino acids. CDR1 is SGHVS and CDR2 is FQNEAQ in the germline V gene. The CDR3 region is CASSKTGKGRNTGELFF. Here the CDR3 DNA reads TGTGCCAGCAGCAAGACAGGGAAGGGGAGGAACACCGGGGAGCTGTTTTTT.

V gene TRBV7-8 combines with J gene TRBJ1-5, with D perhaps matching TRBD1 (5 bases). The V end was cut by 1 base, the J end by 4 bases, with 17 bases between. Looked up from germline, CDR1 is SGHVS and CDR2 is FQNEAQ. The CDR3 length is 17 residues. The CDR3 spells CASSLEGRGGENQPQHF. In DNA form, the CDR3 reads TGTGCCAGCAGCTTAGAGGGCAGAGGAGGGGAAAATCAGCCCCAGCATTTT.

The chain links TRBV30 to TRBJ2-7, with 7 bases fitting TRBD2. V was clipped by 5 bases and J by 0 bases; unmatched bases: 4. The CDR3 contains 13 residues. Germline CDR1 reads GTSNPN; CDR2 reads SVGIG (reference sequence). The CDR3: CAWGSGISYEQYF. CDR3 nucleotides: TGTGCCTGGGGGAGCGGGATCTCCTACGAGCAGTACTTC.

This sequence joins TRBV6-5 and TRBJ1-1; D remains unclear. V was cut by 0 bases and J by 8 bases, with 13 bases left in between. The CDR3 is 14 amino acids. The germline CDR1 and CDR2 sequences are MNHEY and SVGAGI. The CDR3 loop is CASSYSTSQGEAFF. The CDR3, as DNA: TGTGCCAGCAGTTACTCGACGTCCCAAGGGGAAGCTTTCTTT.

The rearrangement links TRBV28 to TRBJ1-3; 9 bases align to TRBD1. Germline CDR1 MDHEN, CDR2 SYDVKM. The CDR3 contains 19 residues. The J segment lost 2 bases and the V segment lost 3 bases, leaving 14 bases of the junction unmatched. The CDR3: CASSFTSKARDRAGNTIYF. In nucleotides, the CDR3 is TGTGCCAGCAGTTTTACATCTAAAGCCCGGGACAGGGCTGGAAACACCATATATTTT.

The CDR3, as DNA: TGCGCCAGCAGACAGGATGACTTATATGGCTACACCTTC. This translates into CASRQDDLYGYTF. The chain is built from TRBV10-2 and TRBJ1-2, with D maybe TRBD1 (5 bases). V dropped 6 bases and J dropped 5 bases, with 13 bases sitting between them. The CDR3 covers 13 residues. Germline assignment: CDR1 WSHSY and CDR2 SAAADI.

The chain uses TRBV3-1 (or the pseudogene TRBV3-2) and TRBJ2-5, with 9 nucleotides matching TRBD1. The V and J ends lost 4 bases and 4 bases, in that order; junction bases with no gene match: 4. The CDR3 has 14 residues. The germline V gene encodes CDR1 LGHDT and CDR2 YNNKEL (reference sequence). The CDR3 here is CASSLRGQGETQYF. The DNA of the CDR3 is TGTGCCAGCAGCCTAAGGGGACAGGGAGAGACCCAGTACTTC.